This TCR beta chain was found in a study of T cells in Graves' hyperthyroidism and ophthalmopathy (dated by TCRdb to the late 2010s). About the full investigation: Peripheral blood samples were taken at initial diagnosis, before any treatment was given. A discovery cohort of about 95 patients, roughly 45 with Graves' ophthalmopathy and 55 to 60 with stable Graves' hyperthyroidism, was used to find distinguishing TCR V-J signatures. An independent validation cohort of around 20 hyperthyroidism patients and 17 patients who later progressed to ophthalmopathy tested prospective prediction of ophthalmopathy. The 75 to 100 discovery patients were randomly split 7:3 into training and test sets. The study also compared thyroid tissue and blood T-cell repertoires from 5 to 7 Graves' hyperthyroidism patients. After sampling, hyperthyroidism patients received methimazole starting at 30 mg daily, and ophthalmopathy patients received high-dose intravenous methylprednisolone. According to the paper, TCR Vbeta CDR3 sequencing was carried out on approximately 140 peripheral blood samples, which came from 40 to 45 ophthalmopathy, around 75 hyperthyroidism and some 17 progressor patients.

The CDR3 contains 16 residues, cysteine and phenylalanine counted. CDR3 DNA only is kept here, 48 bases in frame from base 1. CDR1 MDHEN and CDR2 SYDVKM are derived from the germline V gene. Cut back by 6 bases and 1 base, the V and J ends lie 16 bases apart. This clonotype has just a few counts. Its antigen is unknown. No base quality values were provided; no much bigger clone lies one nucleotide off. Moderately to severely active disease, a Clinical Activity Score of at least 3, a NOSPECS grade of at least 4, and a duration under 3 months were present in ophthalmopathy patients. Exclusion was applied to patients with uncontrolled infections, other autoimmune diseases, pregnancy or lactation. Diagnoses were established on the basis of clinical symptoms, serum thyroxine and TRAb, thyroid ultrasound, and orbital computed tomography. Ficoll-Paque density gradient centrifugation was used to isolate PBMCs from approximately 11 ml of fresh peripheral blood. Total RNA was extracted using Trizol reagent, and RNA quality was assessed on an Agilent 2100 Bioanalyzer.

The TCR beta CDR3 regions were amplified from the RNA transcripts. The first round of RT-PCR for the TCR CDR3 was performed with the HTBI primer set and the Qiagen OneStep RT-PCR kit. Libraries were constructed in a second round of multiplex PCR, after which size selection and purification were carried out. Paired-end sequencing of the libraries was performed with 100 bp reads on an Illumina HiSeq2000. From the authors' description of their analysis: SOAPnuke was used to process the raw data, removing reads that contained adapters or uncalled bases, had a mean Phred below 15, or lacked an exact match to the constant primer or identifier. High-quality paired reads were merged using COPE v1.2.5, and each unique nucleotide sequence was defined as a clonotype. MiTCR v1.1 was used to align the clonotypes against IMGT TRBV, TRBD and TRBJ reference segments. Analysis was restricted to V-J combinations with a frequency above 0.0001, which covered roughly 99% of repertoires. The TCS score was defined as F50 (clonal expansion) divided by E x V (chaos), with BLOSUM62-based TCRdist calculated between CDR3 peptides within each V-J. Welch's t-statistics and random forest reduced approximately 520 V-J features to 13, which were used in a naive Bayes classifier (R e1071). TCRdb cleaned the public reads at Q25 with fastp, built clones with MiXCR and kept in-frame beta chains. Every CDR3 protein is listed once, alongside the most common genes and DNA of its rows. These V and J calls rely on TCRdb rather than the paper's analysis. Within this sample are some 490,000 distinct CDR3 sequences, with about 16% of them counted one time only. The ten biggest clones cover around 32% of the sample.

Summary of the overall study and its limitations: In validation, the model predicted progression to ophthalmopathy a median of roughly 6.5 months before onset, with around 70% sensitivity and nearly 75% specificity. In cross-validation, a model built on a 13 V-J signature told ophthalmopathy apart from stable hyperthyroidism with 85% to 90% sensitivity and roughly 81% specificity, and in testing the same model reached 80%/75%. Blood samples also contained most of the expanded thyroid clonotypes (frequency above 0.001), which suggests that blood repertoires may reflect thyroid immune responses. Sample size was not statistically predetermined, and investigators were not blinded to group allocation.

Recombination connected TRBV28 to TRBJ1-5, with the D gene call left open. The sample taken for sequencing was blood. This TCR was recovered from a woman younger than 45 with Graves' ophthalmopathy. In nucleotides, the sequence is TGTGCCAGCAGCAGAAAGTGGGTGGGGAGCAATCAGCCCCAGCATTTT. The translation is CASSRKWVGSNQPQHF.